These T cell receptor beta chains were read from a single sample in a study of blood T cell repertoires in COVID-19. Repertoires were generated with immunoSEQ multiplex PCR, while TCRdb's copy carries only in-frame clones and drops some. The sample consists of fewer than 200,000 clones, approximately 83% of them appearing once. The specimen was peripheral blood. These receptors were taken from an elderly woman with acute or convalescent COVID-19. CDR3s include the opening cysteine and the closing phenylalanine or tryptophan. A D gene is named only where the DNA matches it firmly. Clone size is not always given. Where it is, it says once, few, many or a class for expanded clones.

D | J | size | V | DNA | CDR3
TRBD2 | TRBJ2-1 | . | TRBV20-1 | TGCAGTGCTAGTCTCAGCGGGAGGGCCGATGAGCAGTTCTTC | CSASLSGRADEQFF
TRBD1 | TRBJ1-2 | . | TRBV28 | TGTGCCAGCAGTTCCCCGGGACAGTGGACCTATGGCTACACCTTC | CASSSPGQWTYGYTF
. | TRBJ2-5 | . | TRBV5-1 | TGCGCCAGCAGCTTGCTAGTTTCGGGAGAGACCCAGTACTTC | CASSLLVSGETQYF
TRBD2 | TRBJ2-5 | . | TRBV6-2/TRBV6-3 | TGTGCCAGCAGTCAAGCAGCGACTAGCGGGAGTTGGGAGACCCAGTACTTC | CASSQAATSGSWETQYF
. | TRBJ2-1 | . | TRBV19 | TGTGCCAGTAGCCTCTCCGGGGGTGAGCAGTTCTTC | CASSLSGGEQFF
. | TRBJ1-5 | once | TRBV7-6 | TGTGCCAGCAGCTTAGCCGGTGAACAGCCCCAGCATTTT | CASSLAGEQPQHF
. | TRBJ2-1 | . | TRBV24-1 | TGTGCCACCAGTGATCCGAGGGGGGGGATATCCTACAATGAGCAGTTCTTC | CATSDPRGGISYNEQFF
. | TRBJ2-5 | . | TRBV12-5 | TGTGCTAGTGCCGAGGGTAACCAAGAGACCCAGTACTTC | CASAEGNQETQYF
. | TRBJ2-1 | . | TRBV7-2 | TGTGCCAGCAGCGCGGACTACAATGAGCAGTTCTTC | CASSADYNEQFF
TRBD1 | TRBJ2-3 | . | TRBV28 | TGTGCCAGCAGTTCAACAGGGGGCACAGATACGCAGTATTTT | CASSSTGGTDTQYF
. | TRBJ1-1 | once | TRBV19 | TGTGCCAGTAGTATAAGCTCCACGGTCACTGAAGCTTTCTTT | CASSISSTVTEAFF
. | TRBJ1-1 | . | TRBV6-2/TRBV6-3 | TGTGCCAGCAGTTACGACGCGGGCTCATTCACTGAAGCTTTCTTT | CASSYDAGSFTEAFF
TRBD1 | TRBJ1-1 | . | TRBV5-1 | TGCGCCAGCAGTTTAGGACAGGGGGGGACCATCGGCACTGAAGCTTTCTTT | CASSLGQGGTIGTEAFF
TRBD1 | TRBJ1-1 | . | TRBV5-6 | TGTGCCAGCAGCTTGGGGCCGACAGGGGGCACTGAAGCTTTCTTT | CASSLGPTGGTEAFF
. | TRBJ2-1 | once | TRBV12-5 | TGTGCTAGTGGCAGAGGAGGGGTCGACAATGAGCAGTTCTTC | CASGRGGVDNEQFF
TRBD1 | TRBJ1-5 | . | TRBV19 | TGTGCCAGTAAAACTAGGACAGGGGTGCAGCCCCAGCATTTT | CASKTRTGVQPQHF
TRBD1 | TRBJ1-2 | few | TRBV25-1 | TGTGCCAGCAGTGGCAGGACAGGGTACGTCTATGGCTACACCTTC | CASSGRTGYVYGYTF
. | TRBJ2-2 | . | TRBV5-8 | TGTGCCAGCAGCCGAAGCCCGAGAAGAACGAACACCGGGGAGCTGTTTTTT | CASSRSPRRTNTGELFF
TRBD1 | TRBJ1-1 | . | TRBV18 | TGTGCCAGCTCACCGTATACAGGGGGCACTGAAGCTTTCTTT | CASSPYTGGTEAFF
. | TRBJ1-1 | few | TRBV11-3 | TGTGCCAGCAGCTTGGGAGGACGAACTGAAGCTTTCTTT | CASSLGGRTEAFF
. | TRBJ1-2 | once | TRBV3-1/TRBV3-2 | TGTGCCAGCAGCCAAGATCTCGATGGCTACACCTTC | CASSQDLDGYTF
TRBD1 | TRBJ2-5 | . | TRBV19 | TGTGCCAGTAGTACTACGACAGGGTTAGAGACCCAGTACTTC | CASSTTTGLETQYF
. | TRBJ1-2 | . | TRBV19 | TGTGCCAGTAGTATAGATCGTGACATCTATGGCTACACCTTC | CASSIDRDIYGYTF
. | TRBJ1-1 | . | TRBV5-1 | TGCGCCAGCAGCTTAGGGGGGGCGAACACTGAAGCTTTCTTT | CASSLGGANTEAFF
TRBD1 | TRBJ1-1 | once | TRBV20-1 | TGCAGTGCTAGTCCCGGGACAGGGATCATGAACACTGAAGCTTTCTTT | CSASPGTGIMNTEAFF
. | TRBJ1-5 | . | TRBV19 | TGTGCCACCAAACCGACGGTCGGGAATAACAATCAGCCCCAGCATTTT | CATKPTVGNNNQPQHF
TRBD1 | TRBJ1-5 | . | TRBV10-2 | TGCGCCAGCAGATTGACAGGGAGCAATCAGCCCCAGCATTTT | CASRLTGSNQPQHF
TRBD1 | TRBJ2-7 | . | TRBV6-2/TRBV6-3 | TGTGCCAGCAGCCCGGGACAGACGGTACCTACGAGCATGTACTTC | CASSPGQTVPTSMYF
TRBD1 | TRBJ2-3 | . | TRBV4-3 | TGCGCCAGCAGCCTCGGGACAGGGGGTCTCACAGATACGCAGTATTTT | CASSLGTGGLTDTQYF
TRBD1 | TRBJ1-5 | few | TRBV6-7 | TGTGCCACCAAAGTGACAGGGACTCGGAGCAATCAGCCCCAGCATTTT | CATKVTGTRSNQPQHF
. | TRBJ2-3 | once | TRBV12-5 | TGTGCTAGTGGTTTGGGTCCTCAGGATACGCAGTATTTT | CASGLGPQDTQYF
. | TRBJ1-4 | . | TRBV27 | TGTGCCAGCAGTTTGTGGGGGGCTAATGAAAAACTGTTTTTT | CASSLWGANEKLFF
. | TRBJ1-5 | . | TRBV4-3 | TGCGCCAGCAGCCAACAGTATAGCAATCAGCCCCAGCATTTT | CASSQQYSNQPQHF
TRBD1 | TRBJ1-4 | . | TRBV7-9 | TGTGCCAGCAGCCCTGCGACAGGGGGAAAGGCGGGCGAAAAACTGTTTTTT | CASSPATGGKAGEKLFF
. | TRBJ1-1 | many | TRBV11-3 | TGTGCCAGCAGCTTAGACGGAAGAGGAGGAAACACTGAAGCTTTCTTT | CASSLDGRGGNTEAFF
. | TRBJ2-5 | . | TRBV5-6 | TGTGCCAGCAGCTTGGACACTACAGAGACCCAGTACTTC | CASSLDTTETQYF
TRBD1 | TRBJ2-2 | once | TRBV29-1 | TGCAGTGGGGGACAGCAGAACACCGGGGAGCTGTTTTTT | CSGGQQNTGELFF
TRBD1 | TRBJ2-1 | once | TRBV13 | TGTGCCAGCAGCTTAAGGACAGGCCCAGGGGAGCAGTTCTTC | CASSLRTGPGEQFF
. | TRBJ1-1 | . | TRBV29-1 | TGCAGCGTTGACACCTACAGTAATTTTAACACTGAAGCTTTCTTT | CSVDTYSNFNTEAFF
. | TRBJ1-4 | . | TRBV24-1 | TGTGCCACCAGTGACCCAGCGACAGGAACCACTAATGAAAAACTGTTTTTT | CATSDPATGTTNEKLFF
. | TRBJ2-3 | . | TRBV4-1 | TGCGCCAGCAGTCACCTCGAGGGCGATAGCACAGATACGCAGTATTTT | CASSHLEGDSTDTQYF
. | TRBJ1-5 | . | TRBV2 | TGTGCCAGCAACAGCGGGGGATCCCAGCCCCAGCATTTT | CASNSGGSQPQHF
. | TRBJ1-1 | many | TRBV12-3/TRBV12-4 | TGTGCCAGCAGTCCGGGACACAACACTGAAGCTTTCTTT | CASSPGHNTEAFF
. | TRBJ1-5 | . | TRBV2 | TGTGCCAGCAGTGAAGCGCCGACAGGTAGCAATCAGCCCCAGCATTTT | CASSEAPTGSNQPQHF
TRBD2 | TRBJ2-7 | . | TRBV14 | TGTGCCAGCAGCCGCCCCGGGACTATGGCCTCCGAGCAGTACTTC | CASSRPGTMASEQYF
. | TRBJ1-2 | once | TRBV7-2 | TGTGCCAGCAGCTTAAGGTTAGGGGTCTATGGCTACACCTTC | CASSLRLGVYGYTF